This entry describes one T cell receptor (beta chain). This specimen comes from a study of blood T cell repertoires in COVID-19. Profiling relied on immunoSEQ multiplex PCR, and the TCRdb table lists in-frame clones only, not all of them. The profile covers 90,000 to 140,000 clones, with around 84% appearing a single time and 15% taken by the ten largest. From germline, CDR1 is MNHEY and CDR2 SVGAGI. Losses at the gene ends were 7 bases for V and 1 base for J; bases not matched to a gene: 3. The CDR3 is 13 amino acids. The source material was peripheral blood. V is TRBV6-5 and J is TRBJ2-5; 7 bases are shared with TRBD1. This TCR was sampled from a woman aged 80 or older with acute or convalescent COVID-19. CDR3 bases: TGTGCCAGCACCCGGGACAGCCAAGAGACCCAGTACTTC. Translating gives CASTRDSQETQYF.